This is a list of T cell receptor beta chains from one sample in a study of T cell changes during pregnancy in multiple sclerosis. Method: immunoSEQ multiplex PCR; TCRdb's copy keeps in-frame clones and lacks some. In the table there are about 74,000 clones, 88% of which are singletons. Sample: peripheral blood, taken before pregnancy. The receptors originated from a female donor with multiple sclerosis, enrolled in a pregnancy study. Each CDR3 is given with its conserved first and last residue. D genes are given only for firm matches. Clone sizes are given selectively: once, few, many, or a class where the clone is expanded.

v_call	clone_size	j_call	d_call	cdr3_nt	cdr3_aa
TRBV29-1	NA	TRBJ2-1	TRBD2	TGCAGCGTTGATTCAGCGGGAGTCAATGAGCAGTTCTTC	CSVDSAGVNEQFF
TRBV5-1	NA	TRBJ2-3	TRBD1	TGCGCCAGCAGCCCCACCCCGGGACAGAGCACAGATACGCAGTATTTT	CASSPTPGQSTDTQYF
TRBV30	NA	TRBJ2-7	TRBD2	TGTGCCTGGAGACGAGCGGGAGGGGACCCCTACGAGCAGTACTTC	CAWRRAGGDPYEQYF
TRBV6-5	NA	TRBJ2-1	NA	TGTGCCAGCAGTTTGTCGGGGACTTTCGCTTACAATGAGCAGTTCTTC	CASSLSGTFAYNEQFF
TRBV14	NA	TRBJ1-2	NA	TGTGCCAGCAGCCAGGCGGTAACATCGGGGGGCTACACCTTC	CASSQAVTSGGYTF
TRBV27	NA	TRBJ2-1	NA	TGTGCCAGCAGTCTCACAGAAACCAATGAGCAGTTCTTC	CASSLTETNEQFF
TRBV5-1	NA	TRBJ2-5	NA	TGCGCCAGCAGCTCCCGGCTAGCTGGGAAGACCCAGTACTTC	CASSSRLAGKTQYF
TRBV13	NA	TRBJ2-2	TRBD2	TGTGCCAGCAGCTCAACTAGCGGGGGGGTGGACACCGGGGAGCTGTTTTTT	CASSSTSGGVDTGELFF
TRBV30	NA	TRBJ1-2	TRBD1	TGTGCCTTCACAGGGGGCTATGGCTACACCTTC	CAFTGGYGYTF
TRBV23-1	NA	TRBJ2-1	NA	TGCGCCAGCAGTTTCCGCAGTTTCTCCTACAATGAGCAGTTCTTC	CASSFRSFSYNEQFF
TRBV29-1	NA	TRBJ2-2	NA	TGCAGCGTTAAGTTTAGCCTGAACACCGGGGAGCTGTTTTTT	CSVKFSLNTGELFF
TRBV6-5	NA	TRBJ2-7	NA	TGTGCCAGCAGTTATTCCCGGACAGCGGTGTATTCCGAGCAGTACTTC	CASSYSRTAVYSEQYF
TRBV15	NA	TRBJ2-5	TRBD2	TGTGCCACCAGCAGAGGTTTTGCTAGCGGGGAAGAGACCCAGTACTTC	CATSRGFASGEETQYF
TRBV6-5	NA	TRBJ1-5	NA	TGTGCCAGCAGTTACGTCGGGGGTCAGCCCCAGCATTTT	CASSYVGGQPQHF
TRBV6-1	NA	TRBJ2-5	TRBD2	TGTGCCAGCAGTGAAGGAGCGTTTCGGGGGGTCTTGGAGACCCAGTACTTC	CASSEGAFRGVLETQYF
TRBV5-1	NA	TRBJ2-5	NA	TGCGCCAGCAGCTTGGGCAGGGGTGGGCAAGAGACCCAGTACTTC	CASSLGRGGQETQYF
TRBV9	NA	TRBJ2-2	NA	TGTGCCAGCAGCGTACAGGGAACCGGGGAGCTGTTTTTT	CASSVQGTGELFF
TRBV2	NA	TRBJ2-3	TRBD1	TGTGCCAGCAGTATGGGACAGGGGGCAGATACGCAGTATTTT	CASSMGQGADTQYF
TRBV29-1	NA	TRBJ2-7	NA	TGCAGCGTCAGGGTCACCTCTTACGAGCAGTACTTC	CSVRVTSYEQYF
TRBV7-9	NA	TRBJ2-7	NA	TGTGCCAGCAGTTCCGGGAGACGATTCGAGCAGTACTTC	CASSSGRRFEQYF
TRBV5-1	NA	TRBJ1-1	NA	TGCGCCAGCAGCGGAACAGGTGGGCCCACTGAAGCTTTCTTT	CASSGTGGPTEAFF
TRBV5-8	NA	TRBJ2-2	TRBD1	TGTGCCAGCAGCTTGATTTGGAGACAGGGGCACACCGGGGAGCTGTTTTTT	CASSLIWRQGHTGELFF
TRBV18	few	TRBJ2-5	NA	TGTGCCAGCTCACCCCGCGCAGAGACCCAGTACTTC	CASSPRAETQYF
TRBV7-6	once	TRBJ2-7	TRBD2	TGTGCCAGCAGCCTCGGGACTAGCGGGGGGGCCGAATTGTACGAGCAGTACTTC	CASSLGTSGGAELYEQYF
TRBV5-1	NA	TRBJ2-3	TRBD1	TGCGCCAGCAGCGGGGGACAGCCTACAGATACGCAGTATTTT	CASSGGQPTDTQYF